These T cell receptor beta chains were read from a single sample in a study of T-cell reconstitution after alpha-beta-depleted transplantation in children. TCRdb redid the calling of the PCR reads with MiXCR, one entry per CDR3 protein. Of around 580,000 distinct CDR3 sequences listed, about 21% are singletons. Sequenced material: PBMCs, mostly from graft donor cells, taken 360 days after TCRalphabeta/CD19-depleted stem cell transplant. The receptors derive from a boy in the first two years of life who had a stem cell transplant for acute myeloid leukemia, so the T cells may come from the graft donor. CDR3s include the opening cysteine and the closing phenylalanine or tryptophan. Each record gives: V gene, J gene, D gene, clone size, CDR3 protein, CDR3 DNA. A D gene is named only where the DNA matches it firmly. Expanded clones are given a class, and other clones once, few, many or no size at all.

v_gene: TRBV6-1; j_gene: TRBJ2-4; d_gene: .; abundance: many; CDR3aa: CASTIRAGIAKNIQYF; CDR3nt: TGTGCCAGCACAATTAGGGCGGGAATAGCCAAAAACATTCAGTACTTC
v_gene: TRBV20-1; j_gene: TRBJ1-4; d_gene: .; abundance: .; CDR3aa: CSAIQSGVGGKLFF; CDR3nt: TGCAGTGCTATACAGTCGGGGGTCGGGGGAAAACTGTTTTTT
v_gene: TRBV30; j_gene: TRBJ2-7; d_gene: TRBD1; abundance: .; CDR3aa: CAWSADRVGEQYF; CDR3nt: TGTGCCTGGAGTGCGGACAGGGTCGGTGAGCAGTACTTC
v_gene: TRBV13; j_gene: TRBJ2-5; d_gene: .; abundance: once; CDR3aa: CASSFSLTETQYF; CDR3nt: TGTGCCAGCAGCTTTTCGTTGACGGAGACCCAGTACTTC
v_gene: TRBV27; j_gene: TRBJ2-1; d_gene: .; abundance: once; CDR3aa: CASRRDSSHNEQFF; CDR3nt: TGTGCCAGCAGGCGGGACTCCTCCCACAATGAGCAGTTCTTC
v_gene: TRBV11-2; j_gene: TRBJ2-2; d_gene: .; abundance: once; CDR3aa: CASSFMSGELFF; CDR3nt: TGTGCCAGCAGCTTCATGTCCGGGGAGCTGTTTTTT
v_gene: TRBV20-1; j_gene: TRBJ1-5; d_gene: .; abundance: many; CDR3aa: CSAPKGTSNQPQHF; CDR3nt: TGCAGTGCTCCGAAGGGGACTAGCAATCAGCCCCAGCATTTT
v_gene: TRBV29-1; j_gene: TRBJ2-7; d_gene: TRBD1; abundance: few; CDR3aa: CSVGLTGGHEQYF; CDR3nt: TGCAGCGTTGGTCTGACAGGGGGCCACGAGCAGTACTTC
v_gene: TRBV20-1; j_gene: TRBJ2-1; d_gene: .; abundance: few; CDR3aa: CSARDHEGMSYNEQFF; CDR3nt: TGCAGTGCTAGAGATCACGAGGGAATGTCCTACAATGAGCAGTTCTTC
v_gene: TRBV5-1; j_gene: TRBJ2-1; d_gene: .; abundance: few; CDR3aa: CASRPTFTTYNEQFF; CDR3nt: TGCGCCAGCAGACCTACCTTCACAACTTACAATGAGCAGTTCTTC
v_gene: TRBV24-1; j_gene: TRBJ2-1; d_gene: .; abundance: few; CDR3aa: CATSDGQGGSYNEQFF; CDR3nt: TGTGCCACCAGTGATGGTCAGGGGGGTTCCTACAATGAGCAGTTCTTC
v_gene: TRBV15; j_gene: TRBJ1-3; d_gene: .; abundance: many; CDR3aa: CATSSPDRDSGNTIYF; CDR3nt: TGTGCCACCAGCAGTCCCGACAGAGACTCTGGAAACACCATATATTTT
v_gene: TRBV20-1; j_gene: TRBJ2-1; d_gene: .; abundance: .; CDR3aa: CSASVGFSYNEQFF; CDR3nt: TGCAGTGCCAGCGTGGGGTTTTCCTACAATGAGCAGTTCTTC
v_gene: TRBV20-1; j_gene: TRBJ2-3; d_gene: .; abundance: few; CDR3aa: CSARTGIQTDTQYF; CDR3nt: TGCAGTGCCAGAACAGGGATTCAAACAGATACGCAGTATTTT
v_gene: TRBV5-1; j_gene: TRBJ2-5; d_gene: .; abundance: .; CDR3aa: CASSLKLGSSGETQYF; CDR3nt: TGCGCCAGCAGCTTAAAGCTCGGGTCAAGCGGAGAGACCCAGTACTTC
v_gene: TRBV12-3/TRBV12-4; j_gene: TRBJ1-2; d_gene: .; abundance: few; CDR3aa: CASSPKRPGPYGYTF; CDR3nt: TGTGCCAGCAGTCCGAAGCGACCGGGACCATATGGCTACACCTTC
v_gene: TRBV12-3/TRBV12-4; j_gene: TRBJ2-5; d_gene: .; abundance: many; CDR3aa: CASSLRYRPQETQYF; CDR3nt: TGTGCCAGCAGTCTCCGTTACCGACCCCAAGAGACCCAGTACTTC
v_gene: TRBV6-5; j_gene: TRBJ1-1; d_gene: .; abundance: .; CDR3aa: CASSYGDSLNTEAFF; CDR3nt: TGTGCCAGCAGTTACGGCGACAGCTTGAACACTGAAGCTTTCTTT
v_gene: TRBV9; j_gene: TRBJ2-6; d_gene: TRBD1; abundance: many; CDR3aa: CASSVTRTGGDSGANVLTF; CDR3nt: TGTGCCAGCAGCGTGACTCGGACAGGGGGGGACTCTGGGGCCAACGTCCTGACTTTC
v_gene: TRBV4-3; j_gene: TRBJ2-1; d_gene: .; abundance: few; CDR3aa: CASSPLNREGLANEQFF; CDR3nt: TGCGCCAGCAGCCCACTCAACAGGGAAGGTTTAGCCAATGAGCAGTTCTTC
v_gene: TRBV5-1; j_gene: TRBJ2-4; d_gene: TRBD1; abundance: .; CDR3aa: CASSLGDRGHKNIQYF; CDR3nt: TGCGCCAGCAGCTTGGGGGACAGGGGGCACAAAAACATTCAGTACTTC
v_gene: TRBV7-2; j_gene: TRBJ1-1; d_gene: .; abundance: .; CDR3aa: CASSPRTEAFF; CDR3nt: TGTGCCAGCAGCCCCCGCACTGAAGCTTTCTTT
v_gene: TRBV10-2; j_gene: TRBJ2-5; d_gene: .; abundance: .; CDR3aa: CASEGGPQETQYF; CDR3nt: TGCGCCAGCGAAGGCGGACCGCAAGAGACCCAGTACTTC
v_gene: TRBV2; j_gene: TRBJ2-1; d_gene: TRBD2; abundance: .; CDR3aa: CASSEGLAGGDEQFF; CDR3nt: TGTGCCAGCAGCGAAGGTCTAGCGGGGGGGGACGAGCAGTTCTTC
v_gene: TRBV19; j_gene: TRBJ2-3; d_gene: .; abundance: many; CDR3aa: CASSIDHTDTDTQYF; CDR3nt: TGTGCCAGTAGTATAGATCATACAGACACAGATACGCAGTATTTT
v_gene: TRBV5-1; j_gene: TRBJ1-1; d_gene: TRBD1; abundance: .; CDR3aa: CASSTDRENTEAFF; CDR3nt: TGCGCCAGCAGCACCGACAGGGAGAACACTGAAGCTTTCTTT
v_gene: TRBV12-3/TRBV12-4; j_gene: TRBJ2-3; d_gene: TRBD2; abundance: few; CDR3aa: CASSFTIAGGSTDTQYF; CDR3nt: TGTGCCAGCAGCTTTACCATAGCGGGGGGCAGCACAGATACGCAGTATTTT
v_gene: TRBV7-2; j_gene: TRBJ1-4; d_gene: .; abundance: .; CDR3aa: CASSLPHAGGGEKLFF; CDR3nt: TGTGCCAGCAGCTTACCACATGCGGGGGGCGGGGAAAAACTGTTTTTT
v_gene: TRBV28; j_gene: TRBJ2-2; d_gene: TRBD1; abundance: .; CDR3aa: CASRAQGAFTGELFF; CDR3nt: TGTGCCAGCAGAGCACAGGGGGCTTTTACCGGGGAGCTGTTTTTT
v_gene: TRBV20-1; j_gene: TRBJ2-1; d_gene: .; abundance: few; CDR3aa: CSAKQRRIYNEQFF; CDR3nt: TGCAGTGCTAAGCAGAGAAGAATTTACAATGAGCAGTTCTTC
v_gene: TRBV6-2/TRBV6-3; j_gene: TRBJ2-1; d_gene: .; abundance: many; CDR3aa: CASSDQNNEQFF; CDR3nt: TGTGCCAGCAGTGACCAGAACAATGAGCAGTTCTTC
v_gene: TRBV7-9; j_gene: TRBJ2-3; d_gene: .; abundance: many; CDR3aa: CASTRGSADTQYF; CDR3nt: TGTGCCAGCACCCGGGGGTCTGCAGATACGCAGTATTTT
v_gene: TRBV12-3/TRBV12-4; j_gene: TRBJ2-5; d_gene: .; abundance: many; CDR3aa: CASSGGAGGETQYF; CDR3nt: TGTGCCAGTTCCGGGGGAGCTGGCGGGGAGACCCAGTACTTC
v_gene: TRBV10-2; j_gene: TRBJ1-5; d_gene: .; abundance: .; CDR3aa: CASGLGHQPQHF; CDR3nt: TGCGCCAGCGGGTTGGGACACCAGCCCCAGCATTTT
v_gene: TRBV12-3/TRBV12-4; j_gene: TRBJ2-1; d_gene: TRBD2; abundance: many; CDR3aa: CASSLRMAGVDNEQFF; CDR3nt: TGTGCCAGCAGTTTAAGAATGGCGGGGGTTGACAATGAGCAGTTCTTC